Listed below are T cell receptor beta chains from one sample, sequenced in a study of cytomegalovirus exposure and HLA in healthy donors. Method: immunoSEQ multiplex PCR; TCRdb's copy keeps in-frame clones and lacks some. The sample shows around 190,000 clones, over 65% of them seen only once. Sequencing was carried out using PBMCs. These receptors were obtained from a woman aged 30 to 39 in good health and CMV-seronegative. CDR3s include the opening cysteine and the closing phenylalanine or tryptophan. Fields, in order: V gene, clone size, J gene, D gene, CDR3 protein, CDR3 DNA. A D gene is named only where the DNA matches it firmly. Clone size is stated in some rows and not others, as once, few, many or a class when expanded.

V: TRBV18; size: .; J: TRBJ1-2; D: .; CDR3: CASSPPLAGTLYGYTF; DNA: TGTGCCAGCTCACCCCCCTTAGCGGGAACCCTCTATGGCTACACCTTC
V: TRBV5-6; size: .; J: TRBJ1-4; D: .; CDR3: CASSESRGKLFF; DNA: TGTGCCAGCAGCGAATCCCGGGGGAAACTGTTTTTT
V: TRBV30; size: once; J: TRBJ1-6; D: .; CDR3: CAWRATRGNSPLHF; DNA: TGTGCCTGGAGGGCCACCAGGGGTAATTCACCCCTCCACTTT
V: TRBV29-1; size: .; J: TRBJ1-1; D: TRBD1; CDR3: CSTLATGLTEAFF; DNA: TGCAGTACCCTCGCGACAGGGCTTACTGAAGCTTTCTTT
V: TRBV9; size: .; J: TRBJ1-6; D: .; CDR3: CASSVEPNSPLHF; DNA: TGTGCCAGCAGCGTAGAGCCCAATTCACCCCTCCACTTT
V: TRBV6-5; size: once; J: TRBJ1-2; D: .; CDR3: CASTDRAGDYGYPF; DNA: TGTGCCAGCACAGATAGGGCAGGAGACTATGGCTACCCCTTC
V: TRBV11-2; size: .; J: TRBJ2-7; D: .; CDR3: CASSLVRPRSYEQYF; DNA: TGTGCCAGCAGCTTAGTGCGCCCTAGATCCTACGAGCAGTACTTC
V: TRBV2; size: .; J: TRBJ1-5; D: TRBD1; CDR3: CASSAGTGPLSNQPQHF; DNA: TGTGCCAGCAGCGCCGGGACAGGCCCGCTGAGCAATCAGCCCCAGCATTTT
V: TRBV27; size: .; J: TRBJ2-7; D: .; CDR3: CASSLGGNDLYEQYF; DNA: TGTGCCAGCAGTTTAGGCGGTAACGATCTCTACGAGCAGTACTTC
V: TRBV10-3; size: .; J: TRBJ2-3; D: TRBD2; CDR3: CAISESRLAGGPDTQYF; DNA: TGTGCCATCAGTGAGTCCCGACTAGCGGGGGGGCCAGATACGCAGTATTTT
V: TRBV9; size: .; J: TRBJ1-3; D: .; CDR3: CASSVGGSSGNTIYF; DNA: TGTGCCAGCAGCGTAGGAGGCAGCTCTGGAAACACCATATATTTT
V: TRBV4-1; size: .; J: TRBJ1-5; D: TRBD1; CDR3: CASSARTGVNQPQHF; DNA: TGCGCCAGCAGCGCCCGGACAGGGGTCAATCAGCCCCAGCATTTT
V: TRBV5-1; size: once; J: TRBJ2-7; D: TRBD1; CDR3: CASSANPGQGNEQYF; DNA: TGCGCCAGCAGCGCTAACCCCGGACAGGGCAACGAGCAGTACTTC
V: TRBV5-6; size: .; J: TRBJ2-7; D: .; CDR3: CASSLVGGAYEQYF; DNA: TGTGCCAGCAGCTTGGTGGGGGGTGCGTACGAGCAGTACTTC
V: TRBV23-1; size: .; J: TRBJ1-5; D: TRBD1; CDR3: CASSQLRGQRQHF; DNA: TGCGCCAGCAGTCAGCTCAGGGGACAGCGCCAGCATTTT
V: TRBV5-4; size: .; J: TRBJ2-3; D: TRBD2; CDR3: CASSLAWGTGGIGTDTQYF; DNA: TGTGCCAGCAGCTTGGCCTGGGGGACGGGAGGGATCGGCACAGATACGCAGTATTTT
V: TRBV27; size: .; J: TRBJ2-7; D: TRBD2; CDR3: CASSFRGAYEQYF; DNA: TGTGCCAGCAGTTTCCGGGGGGCCTACGAGCAGTACTTC
V: TRBV29-1; size: .; J: TRBJ2-7; D: .; CDR3: CSASWGDPYEQYF; DNA: TGCAGCGCCTCCTGGGGGGACCCCTACGAGCAGTACTTC
V: TRBV19; size: .; J: TRBJ2-5; D: TRBD2; CDR3: CASSPASGAFQETQYF; DNA: TGTGCCAGTAGTCCTGCTAGCGGGGCCTTTCAAGAGACCCAGTACTTC
V: TRBV10-3; size: .; J: TRBJ1-5; D: .; CDR3: CAISERGGQPQHF; DNA: TGTGCCATCAGTGAGCGTGGCGGTCAGCCCCAGCATTTT
V: TRBV2; size: .; J: TRBJ2-7; D: TRBD2; CDR3: CASREAGASYEQYF; DNA: TGTGCCAGCAGGGAAGCGGGGGCCAGCTACGAGCAGTACTTC
V: TRBV30; size: .; J: TRBJ1-2; D: .; CDR3: CAWSVVRGYGYTF; DNA: TGTGCCTGGAGTGTTGTCAGGGGCTATGGCTACACCTTC
V: TRBV20-1; size: .; J: TRBJ1-1; D: .; CDR3: CSPARNTEAFF; DNA: TGCAGTCCTGCTAGGAACACTGAAGCTTTCTTT
V: TRBV7-9; size: .; J: TRBJ1-1; D: TRBD1; CDR3: CASSSAQGGSTEAFF; DNA: TGTGCCAGCAGCTCTGCACAGGGGGGGAGCACTGAAGCTTTCTTT
V: TRBV4-2; size: .; J: TRBJ2-7; D: TRBD2; CDR3: CASSQDLAGGYEQYF; DNA: TGTGCCAGCAGCCAAGATCTAGCGGGAGGATACGAGCAGTACTTC
V: TRBV9; size: .; J: TRBJ1-2; D: .; CDR3: CASSLNPGQGMGGYTF; DNA: TGTGCCAGCAGCCTTAATCCGGGACAAGGGATGGGTGGCTACACCTTC
V: TRBV2; size: .; J: TRBJ1-1; D: .; CDR3: CASSAKVGSSEAFF; DNA: TGTGCCAGCAGTGCCAAGGTAGGGAGTTCTGAAGCTTTCTTT
V: TRBV5-6; size: .; J: TRBJ1-2; D: .; CDR3: CASSLVGMDGYTF; DNA: TGTGCCAGCAGCTTGGTCGGGATGGATGGCTACACCTTC
V: TRBV6-1; size: .; J: TRBJ1-6; D: .; CDR3: CASIRQSVLHF; DNA: TGTGCCAGCATCCGACAGTCGGTACTCCACTTT
V: TRBV27; size: .; J: TRBJ1-4; D: TRBD1; CDR3: CASSLGQFNEKLFF; DNA: TGTGCCAGCAGCCTGGGACAGTTTAATGAAAAACTGTTTTTT
V: TRBV28; size: .; J: TRBJ2-7; D: TRBD2; CDR3: CASSLRRGGRGLADYEQYF; DNA: TGTGCCAGCAGTTTACGTAGGGGCGGCAGGGGACTAGCGGACTACGAGCAGTACTTC
V: TRBV9; size: few; J: TRBJ1-5; D: TRBD1; CDR3: CASSETGLGQPQHF; DNA: TGTGCCAGCAGCGAGACAGGGCTAGGGCAGCCCCAGCATTTT
V: TRBV11-2; size: .; J: TRBJ2-3; D: TRBD1; CDR3: CASSLYTMLGQGAHTQYF; DNA: TGTGCCAGCAGCTTATATACCATGTTGGGACAGGGGGCACATACGCAGTATTTT
V: TRBV29-1; size: .; J: TRBJ1-2; D: .; CDR3: CSVDGVVRAANYGYTF; DNA: TGCAGCGTTGACGGGGTAGTGAGGGCTGCTAACTATGGCTACACCTTC
V: TRBV30; size: .; J: TRBJ1-1; D: .; CDR3: CAFTNTEAFF; DNA: TGTGCCTTCACAAACACTGAAGCTTTCTTT
V: TRBV9; size: once; J: TRBJ1-6; D: .; CDR3: CASSVYSHIGSPLHF; DNA: TGTGCCAGCAGCGTATACAGCCATATCGGATCACCCCTCCACTTT
V: TRBV4-1; size: .; J: TRBJ1-2; D: .; CDR3: CASSQEGTGGGYTF; DNA: TGCGCCAGCAGCCAAGAGGGAACGGGCGGGGGCTACACCTTC
V: TRBV9; size: .; J: TRBJ2-7; D: .; CDR3: CASSVAGDYEQYF; DNA: TGTGCCAGCAGCGTAGCTGGAGACTACGAGCAGTACTTC
V: TRBV27; size: few; J: TRBJ2-5; D: TRBD2; CDR3: CASSILLAGGPETQYF; DNA: TGTGCCAGCAGTATACTACTAGCGGGAGGGCCGGAGACCCAGTACTTC
V: TRBV7-2; size: .; J: TRBJ1-2; D: .; CDR3: CASSLAVDRANYGYTF; DNA: TGTGCCAGCAGCCTGGCGGTGGACAGAGCTAACTATGGCTACACCTTC
V: TRBV11-2; size: .; J: TRBJ1-2; D: .; CDR3: CASSLNIRAGGYTF; DNA: TGTGCCAGCAGCTTAAACATCCGTGCTGGCGGCTACACCTTC
V: TRBV9; size: .; J: TRBJ2-5; D: TRBD2; CDR3: CASSPGLAGVETQYF; DNA: TGTGCCAGCAGCCCGGGACTAGCGGGGGTGGAGACCCAGTACTTC
V: TRBV2; size: .; J: TRBJ2-6; D: TRBD1; CDR3: CASPDRRSSGANVLTF; DNA: TGTGCCAGCCCGGACAGGAGGAGCTCTGGGGCCAACGTCCTGACTTTC
V: TRBV9; size: .; J: TRBJ2-5; D: TRBD2; CDR3: CASSVGGGRIETQYF; DNA: TGTGCCAGCAGCGTAGGGGGCGGGAGGATAGAGACCCAGTACTTC
V: TRBV7-2; size: .; J: TRBJ2-7; D: TRBD1; CDR3: CASSLVRDRSFLQYF; DNA: TGTGCCAGCAGCTTAGTCCGGGACAGGTCCTTTTTGCAGTACTTC
V: TRBV6-6; size: .; J: TRBJ2-7; D: TRBD2; CDR3: CASSYSSGGREQYF; DNA: TGTGCCAGCAGTTATTCCTCGGGGGGGCGCGAGCAGTACTTC
V: TRBV4-1; size: .; J: TRBJ2-7; D: .; CDR3: CASSQEYSLSSYEQYF; DNA: TGCGCCAGCAGCCAAGAATACAGCCTTAGCTCCTACGAGCAGTACTTC
V: TRBV19; size: once; J: TRBJ2-2; D: .; CDR3: CASSNQAGTWELFF; DNA: TGTGCCAGTAGTAATCAGGCGGGAACCTGGGAGCTGTTTTTT
V: TRBV25-1; size: .; J: TRBJ2-1; D: TRBD1; CDR3: CASSEGTGGYNEQFF; DNA: TGTGCCAGCAGTGAAGGGACAGGGGGGTACAATGAGCAGTTCTTC
V: TRBV19; size: .; J: TRBJ2-7; D: .; CDR3: CASSISFGRGPSYEQYF; DNA: TGTGCCAGTAGTATCTCTTTTGGGCGGGGTCCCTCCTACGAGCAGTACTTC
V: TRBV5-1; size: .; J: TRBJ2-1; D: TRBD2; CDR3: CASSLVGAGGRFF; DNA: TGCGCCAGCAGCTTGGTGGGAGCGGGAGGGAGGTTCTTC
V: TRBV29-1; size: few; J: TRBJ2-7; D: .; CDR3: CSVAFGQGYPYEQYF; DNA: TGCAGCGTTGCTTTTGGGCAGGGCTATCCCTACGAGCAGTACTTC
V: TRBV5-6; size: .; J: TRBJ2-4; D: .; CDR3: CASSIGDIQYF; DNA: TGTGCCAGCAGCATCGGTGACATTCAGTACTTC
V: TRBV5-1; size: .; J: TRBJ2-5; D: TRBD1; CDR3: CASSLDWTGQETQYF; DNA: TGCGCCAGCAGCTTGGATTGGACAGGGCAAGAGACCCAGTACTTC
V: TRBV5-5; size: .; J: TRBJ1-2; D: TRBD1; CDR3: CASSPSRTGSYGYTF; DNA: TGTGCCAGCAGCCCCTCAAGGACAGGGAGCTATGGCTACACCTTC